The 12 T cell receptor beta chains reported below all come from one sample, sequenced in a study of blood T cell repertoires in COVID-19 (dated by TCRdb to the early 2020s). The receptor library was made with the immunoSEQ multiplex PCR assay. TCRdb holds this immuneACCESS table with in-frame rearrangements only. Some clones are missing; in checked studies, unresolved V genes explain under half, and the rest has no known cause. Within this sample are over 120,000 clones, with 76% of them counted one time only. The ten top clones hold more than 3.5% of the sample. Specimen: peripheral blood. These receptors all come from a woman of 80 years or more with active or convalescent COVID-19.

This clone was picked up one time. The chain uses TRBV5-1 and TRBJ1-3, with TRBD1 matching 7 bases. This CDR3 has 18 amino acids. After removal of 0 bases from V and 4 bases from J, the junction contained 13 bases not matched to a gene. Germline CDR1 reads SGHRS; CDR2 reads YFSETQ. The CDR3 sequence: CASSLEDRVLGPGNTIYF. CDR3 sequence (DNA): TGCGCCAGCAGCTTGGAAGACAGGGTCTTGGGTCCCGGAAACACCATATATTTT.

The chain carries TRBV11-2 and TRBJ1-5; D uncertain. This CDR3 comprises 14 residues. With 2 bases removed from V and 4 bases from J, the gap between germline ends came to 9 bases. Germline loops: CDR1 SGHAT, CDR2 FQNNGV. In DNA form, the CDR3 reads TGTGCCAGCAGCTTATCTGGCAGGAATCAGCCCCAGCATTTT. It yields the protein CASSLSGRNQPQHF. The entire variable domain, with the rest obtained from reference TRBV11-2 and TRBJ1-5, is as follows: EAGVAQSPRYKIIEKRQSVAFWCNPISGHATLYWYQQILGQGPKLLIQFQNNGVVDDSQLPKDRFSAERLKGVDSTLKIQPAKLEDSAVYLCASSLSGRNQPQHFGDGTRLSIL.

The CDR3 protein is CSDRQGSAGYTF. The DNA for the CDR3 is TGCAGCGACAGACAGGGATCTGCAGGCTACACCTTC. The V gene is TRBV29-1, the J gene TRBJ1-2; 7 nucleotides line up with TRBD1. V was clipped by 7 bases and J by 8 bases; unmatched bases: 10. Germline V gene sequence: CDR1 SQVTM, CDR2 ANQGSEA. The length of the CDR3 is 12 residues.

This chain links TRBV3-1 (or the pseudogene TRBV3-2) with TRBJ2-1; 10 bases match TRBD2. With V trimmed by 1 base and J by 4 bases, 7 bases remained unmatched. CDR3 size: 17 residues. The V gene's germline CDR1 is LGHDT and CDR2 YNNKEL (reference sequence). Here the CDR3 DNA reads TGTGCCAGCAGCCAAGCCCTTGTAGCGGGGGGATACAATGAGCAGTTCTTC. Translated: CASSQALVAGGYNEQFF.

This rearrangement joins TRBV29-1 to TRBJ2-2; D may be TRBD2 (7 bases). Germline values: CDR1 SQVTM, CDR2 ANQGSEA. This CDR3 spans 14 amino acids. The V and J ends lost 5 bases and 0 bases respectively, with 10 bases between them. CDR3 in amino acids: CSVRGGANTGELFF. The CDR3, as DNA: TGCAGCGTTCGAGGGGGGGCGAACACCGGGGAGCTGTTTTTT.

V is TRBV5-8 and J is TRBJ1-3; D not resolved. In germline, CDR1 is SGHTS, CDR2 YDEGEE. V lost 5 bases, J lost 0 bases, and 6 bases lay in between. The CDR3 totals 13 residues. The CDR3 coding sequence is TGTGCCAGCAGGATCAGCTCTGGAAACACCATATATTTT. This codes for CASRISSGNTIYF.

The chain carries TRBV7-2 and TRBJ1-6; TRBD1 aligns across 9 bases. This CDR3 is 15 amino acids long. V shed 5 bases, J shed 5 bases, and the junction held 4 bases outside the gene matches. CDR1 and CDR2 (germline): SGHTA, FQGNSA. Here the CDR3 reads CASSAGTGNNSPLHF. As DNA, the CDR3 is TGTGCCAGCAGCGCGGGGACAGGGAATAATTCACCCCTCCACTTT.

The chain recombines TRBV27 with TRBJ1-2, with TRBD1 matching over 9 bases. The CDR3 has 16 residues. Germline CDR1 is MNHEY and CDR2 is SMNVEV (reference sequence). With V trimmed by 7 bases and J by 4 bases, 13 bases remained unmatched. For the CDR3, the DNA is TGTGCCAGCACCCGGGAAGGGACAGGGCTGGGCTATGGCTACACCTTC. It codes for CASTREGTGLGYGYTF.

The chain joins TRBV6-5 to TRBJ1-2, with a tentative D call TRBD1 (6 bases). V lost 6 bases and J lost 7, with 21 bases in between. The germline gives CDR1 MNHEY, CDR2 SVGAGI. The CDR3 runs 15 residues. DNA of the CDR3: TGTGCCAGCAGCTTAGAAAGGGGGACTAGGGGTGGCTACACCTTC. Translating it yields CASSLERGTRGGYTF.

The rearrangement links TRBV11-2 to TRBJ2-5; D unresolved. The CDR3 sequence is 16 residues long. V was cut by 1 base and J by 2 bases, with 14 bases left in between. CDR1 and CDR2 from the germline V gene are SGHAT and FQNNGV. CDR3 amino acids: CASSLAGGGPQETQYF. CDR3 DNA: TGTGCCAGCAGCTTAGCGGGTGGTGGTCCTCAAGAGACCCAGTACTTC.

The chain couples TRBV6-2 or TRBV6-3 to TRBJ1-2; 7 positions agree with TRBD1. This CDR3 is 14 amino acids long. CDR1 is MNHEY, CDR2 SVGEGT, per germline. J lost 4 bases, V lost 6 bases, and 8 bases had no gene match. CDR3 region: CASSPRGAPYGYTF. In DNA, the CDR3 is TGTGCCAGCAGCCCCAGGGGGGCCCCCTATGGCTACACCTTC.

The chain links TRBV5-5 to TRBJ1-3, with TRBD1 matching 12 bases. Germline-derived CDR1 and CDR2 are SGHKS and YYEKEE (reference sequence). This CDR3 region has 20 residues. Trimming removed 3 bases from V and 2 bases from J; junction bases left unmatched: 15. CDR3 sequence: CASSSHGTGGLLGTGNTIYF. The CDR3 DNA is TGTGCCAGCAGCTCCCACGGGACAGGGGGCTTGTTAGGTACTGGAAACACCATATATTTT.